This TCR beta chain derives from a study of yellow fever vaccine responses in identical twins. The study's findings and limits: Twins' vaccine T cell response reportedly seemed partly convergent, partly personalized.

The CDR3 has 13 residues. Trimming removed 6 bases from V and 2 bases from J; junction bases left unmatched: 7. Germline values: CDR1 DFQATT, CDR2 SNEGSKA (reference sequence). TCRdb re-derived calls from the RT-PCR reads in MiXCR, one entry per CDR3 protein. The sample lists under 12,000 distinct CDR3 sequences; approximately 80% were seen once. Worth noting for this clonotype: Its antigen is not identified.

This specimen consisted of T cells from blood (PBMCs), unsorted or a sorted subset (not recorded which), obtained before or after yellow fever vaccination (not recorded which). The source is a woman younger than 35 who received the yellow fever vaccine. The chain joins TRBV20-1 to TRBJ2-7; 7 nucleotides match TRBD2. The CDR3 loop reads CSASGAGAYEQYF. The CDR3 nucleotides are TGCAGTGCCAGCGGCGCGGGAGCCTACGAGCAGTACTTC.